The 3 T cell receptor beta chains below all came from one sample that was sequenced in a study of CD8+ T cells in alopecia areata. Isolated RNA was reverse transcribed into cDNA used as the sequencing template. Clones were sequenced by immunoSEQ multiplex PCR, and TCRdb holds only the in-frame ones, with some missing. The sample carries over 95,000 clones, about 40% recorded once. The sample was CD4+ T cells sorted from blood. The origin of the receptors is a human donor with alopecia areata.

The gene calls are TRBV5-1 and TRBJ2-6, with D unresolved. CDR1 SGHRS and CDR2 YFSETQ come from the germline V gene. Trimming took 3 bases from V and 0 from J, leaving 7 bases between them. CDR3 size: 15 residues. CDR3 protein: CASSYSNSGANVLTF. CDR3 nucleotides: TGCGCCAGCAGCTACAGTAACTCTGGGGCCAACGTCCTGACTTTC.

Written as DNA, the CDR3 is TGTGCCTGGACGGTCATCACAGATACGCAGTATTTT. Its translation: CAWTVITDTQYF. V and J are TRBV30 and TRBJ2-3; D not certain. The ends were cut back, 4 bases at V and 2 bases at J, with 7 bases in the middle. CDR1 and CDR2 from the germline V gene are GTSNPN and SVGIG (reference sequence). The CDR3 loop spans 12 amino acids.

This clone was seen a few times. J is TRBJ2-5 and V is TRBV2; possible D gene TRBD1, 9 bases. The CDR3 length is 12 residues. Germline V lookup: CDR1 SNHLY, CDR2 FYNNEI. Trimming stripped 7 bases from V and 7 bases from J, with 13 bases between. The CDR3, as DNA: TGTGCCAGCATAGCGGGACAGGGGACCCAGTACTTC. This translates into CASIAGQGTQYF.